The T cell receptor (beta chain) under discussion was sequenced for a study of cytomegalovirus exposure and HLA in healthy donors. The study ran its PCR with 60 Vbeta and 13 Jbeta primers. The method was immunoSEQ multiplex PCR; TCRdb's version includes in-frame clones alone and lacks a portion of them. The sample contains around 90,000 clones, 78% of which appear only once. As for this clone: Its cognate antigen is unknown.

The CDR3 consists of 16 residues. Germline CDR1 is MNHNY and CDR2 is SVGAGI (reference sequence). V dropped 2 bases and J dropped 6; count of bases not matched to a gene: 10. The study, taken as a whole, reports: There were a few CMV-associated chains whose specificity for CMV antigens was confirmed in vitro. Exclusion applied to some V segments, including TRBV6-2 and TRBV6-3, as they were indistinguishable. It emerged from a later analysis that several of the most significant clusters appeared to be linked to common viral pathogens.

This sequence originates from a woman aged 40 to 50 in good health and CMV-seronegative. Source material: PBMCs. This chain links TRBV6-6 with TRBJ1-5; 7 bases align to TRBD1. The CDR3 here is CASSYDQGGGSQPQHF. The DNA of the CDR3 is TGTGCCAGCAGTTACGATCAGGGGGGCGGCAGTCAGCCCCAGCATTTT.